The clone carrying this T cell receptor beta chain was seen a handful of times. The antigen is unknown. The source of the sample is a study of graft-versus-host responses after intestinal transplantation. At the level of the study: Following induction with anti-thymocyte globulin, all recipients were given tacrolimus and steroids for three to four years.

Produced via immunoSEQ multiplex PCR; TCRdb's table is partial and in-frame only. The table has about 90,000 clones, 91% seen once. Study-wide points: Graft-donor T cell macrochimerism in patients accompanied high graft-versus-host to host-versus-graft clonal ratios in allografts. Some GvH clones were seen earlier in gut or blood, suggesting intestinal origin.

CDR1 is SGHRS and CDR2 is YFSETQ in the germline V gene. Trimming took 7 bases from V and 0 from J, leaving 17 bases between them. The CDR3 is made up of 15 amino acids. The source is a human donor who was the organ donor for an intestinal transplant. The sequencing here drew on unstimulated CD4+ T cells sorted from spleen or lymph node cells, taken before transplant. The chain is built from TRBV5-1 and TRBJ2-7; maybe TRBD1 (6 bases). The CDR3 DNA is TGCGCCAGCCGATTACTTGGACAGTTCTCCTACGAGCAGTACTTC. It encodes CASRLLGQFSYEQYF. Full variable domain (remainder filled in from reference TRBV5-1 and TRBJ2-7): KAGVTQTPRYLIKTRGQQVTLSCSPISGHRSVSWYQQTPGQGLQFLFEYFSETQRNKGNFPGRFSGRQFSNSRSEMNVSTLELGDSALYLCASRLLGQFSYEQYFGPGTRLTVT.